This T cell receptor beta chain was documented in a study of shared clonotypes between healthy human individuals. As for the study in general: Donors had three CD4 naive, three CD4 memory, two CD8 naive and one CD8 memory plate apiece. General study points: Relative to memory subsets, naive subsets generally showed larger estimated richness.

Details on this clone: The antigen remains undetermined.

TCRdb's copy holds only in-frame clones and misses some; the assay was immunoSEQ multiplex PCR. The table lists approximately 640,000 clones, 80% to 95% of them singletons, with around a third in the top ten. The CDR3 runs to 12 residues. V was shortened by 0 bases and J by 8 bases, with 6 bases between the two germline ends. The germline gives CDR1 SGHDT, CDR2 YYEEEE. The specimen was memory CD8+ T cells from PBMCs. Documented subset: CD45RO+ cells pooled with CCR7-negative TemRA cells. This TCR came from a man aged 18 to 30 in good health. Some clones in this sample may be carry-over from other donors' samples. The chain employs TRBV5-6 and TRBJ2-1; no firm D call. CDR3 region: CASSLVTYEQFF. The CDR3 DNA sequence: TGTGCCAGCAGCTTGGTGACTTATGAGCAGTTCTTC.